The 12 T cell receptor beta chains in this list originate from one sample, sequenced in a study of cytomegalovirus exposure and HLA in healthy donors. The PCR employed 60 Vbeta primers together with 13 Jbeta primers. Produced via immunoSEQ multiplex PCR; TCRdb's table is partial and in-frame only. The sample lists more than 110,000 clones; around 77% were seen once. Sequencing was performed on PBMCs. The receptors here all came from a young man in good health and CMV-seronegative.

J is TRBJ1-6 and V is TRBV4-3; 7 nucleotides agree with TRBD1. With 0 bases clipped from V and 9 bases from J, the junction kept 5 bases outside the gene matches. This CDR3 has 15 residues. Germline V gene sequence: CDR1 LGHNA, CDR2 YSLEER. The CDR3 DNA reads as TGCGCCAGCAGCCAAGAAGGGGGCGGGCGTTCACCCCTCCACTTT. Protein sequence: CASSQEGGGRSPLHF.

This clone has more than one count but fewer than ten. The chain combines TRBV6-5 with TRBJ2-7; 8 bases fit TRBD1. Germline CDR1 MNHEY, CDR2 SVGAGI. The CDR3 has 13 amino acids. The V gene end was trimmed by 7 bases and the J gene end by 4 bases; junction bases not matched to a gene: 6. The chain's CDR3 is CASTEDRGYEQYF. As DNA, the CDR3 is TGTGCCAGCACCGAAGACAGGGGATACGAGCAGTACTTC.

This chain connects TRBV27 to TRBJ2-1; 8 bases line up with TRBD1. The V gene end was trimmed by 6 bases and the J gene end by 2 bases; junction bases not matched to a gene: 6. Per the germline V gene, CDR1 is MNHEY and CDR2 is SMNVEV (reference sequence). The CDR3 runs to 15 residues. Here the CDR3 reads CASSTDRGPYNEQFF. The CDR3 region has the DNA TGTGCCAGCAGCACCGACAGGGGACCCTACAATGAGCAGTTCTTC.

V gene TRBV4-2 combines with J gene TRBJ2-7; TRBD1 aligns across 7 bases. J lost 3 bases, V lost 1 base, and 3 bases had no gene match. The germline CDR1 and CDR2 sequences are LGHNA and YNFKEQ. This CDR3 is 14 amino acids long. As DNA, the CDR3 is TGTGCCAGCAGCCAAGGTACAGGGGACTACGAGCAGTACTTC. Its protein product is CASSQGTGDYEQYF.

The chain combines TRBV21-1 with TRBJ2-2; the DNA was not compared with TRBD1, the D call given in the table. TRBV21-1 is described as a pseudogene. The CDR3 runs 20 residues. CDR3: CASSKARGNLQGVGTGELFF. In DNA form, the CDR3 reads TGTGCCAGCAGCAAAGCTCGGGGGAACCTTCAGGGGGTGGGCACCGGGGAGCTGTTTTTT.

The V gene is TRBV5-1, the J gene TRBJ1-1; TRBD1 matches at 9 bases. V shed 4 bases and J 6 bases; nucleotides not matched to a gene: 13. The CDR3 has 16 residues. Germline V gene data show CDR1 as SGHRS and CDR2 as YFSETQ. CDR3 sequence reads: CASSRIPGQGPSEAFF. The CDR3 DNA is TGCGCCAGCAGCAGGATACCGGGACAGGGTCCTTCTGAAGCTTTCTTT.

The chain combines TRBV6-8 with TRBJ2-7, with D perhaps matching TRBD1 (6 bases). Germline V gene lookup returns CDR1 MNHGY and CDR2 SAAAGT. The CDR3 runs to 16 residues. Trimming took 3 bases from V and 5 from J, leaving 20 bases between them. The CDR3 DNA reads TGTGCCAGCAGTTATCCACAACAGGGATCTGACCACGAGCAGTACTTC. Protein: CASSYPQQGSDHEQYF.

The V gene is TRBV6-1, the J gene TRBJ2-7, with a weak D call TRBD2 (6 bases). Per the germline V gene, CDR1 is MNHNS and CDR2 is SASEGT. V lost 6 bases to trimming and J lost 3 bases, with 15 bases between them. The CDR3 extends over 14 amino acids. CDR3 DNA: TGTGCCAGCAGGTCCGGCCGCGGGGACTACGAGCAGTACTTC. This sequence encodes CASRSGRGDYEQYF.

This clone showed up just a few times. This chain uses TRBV7-2 with TRBJ1-2; tentative D call: TRBD1 (5 bases). Per germline, CDR1 SGHTA and CDR2 FQGNSA. This CDR3 contains 16 residues. Trimming left V 5 bases short and J 4 bases short, with 20 bases between. Written as DNA, the CDR3 is TGTGCCAGCAGCCTCTCGGGGGGAAGAGCTCCCTATGGCTACACCTTC. Protein: CASSLSGGRAPYGYTF. Full variable domain (missing parts from reference TRBV7-2 and TRBJ1-2): GAGVSQSPSNKVTEKGKDVELRCDPISGHTALYWYRQSLGQGLEFLIYFQGNSAPDKSGLPSDRFSAERTGGSVSTLTIQRTQQEDSAVYLCASSLSGGRAPYGYTFGSGTRLTVV.

This chain joins TRBV28 and TRBJ1-2; possibly TRBD1 for D (6 bases). V was cut by 5 bases and J by 4 bases, with 8 bases left in between. Germline CDR1 and CDR2: MDHEN and SYDVKM. The CDR3 length is 12 residues. The CDR3 loop reads CASSQTGYGYTF. The CDR3 coding sequence is TGTGCCAGCAGTCAGACAGGCTATGGCTACACCTTC.

The chain joins TRBV5-8 to TRBJ2-1; D remains unclear. This CDR3 spans 12 amino acids. Germline V CDR1 and CDR2: SGHTS, YDEGEE. V was cut by 0 bases and J by 9 bases, with 7 bases left in between. CDR3: CASSLVVTEQFF. In nucleotides, the CDR3 is TGTGCCAGCAGCTTGGTAGTTACTGAGCAGTTCTTC.

This clone was counted ten times or more. This chain joins TRBV6-4 and TRBJ2-1, with no clear D. Trimming pared 2 bases from V and 6 bases from J, leaving 8 bases between. Germline loops: CDR1 MRHNA, CDR2 SNTAGT. CDR3 length: 13 amino acids. The CDR3 DNA is TGTGCCAGCAGTGACAAGGCTAGCAATGAGCAGTTCTTC. It translates to CASSDKASNEQFF.